This T cell receptor (beta chain) emerged from a study of blood T cell repertoires in COVID-19. The CDR3 sequence is 14 residues long. Sequencing was performed with immunoSEQ multiplex PCR; in TCRdb, only in-frame clones are kept and a portion is missing. The data contain about 220,000 clones, 80% to 90% of them singletons. The TCR comes from a man aged 35 to 55 who had recovered from COVID-19. Sample: peripheral blood. The chain recombines TRBV21-1 with TRBJ2-7; the table's TRBD1 call for D was not verified on the DNA. TRBV21-1 is tagged as a pseudogene. The CDR3, as DNA: TGTGCCAGCAGCAGCAGGGGGTCTCCCTACGAGCAGTACTTC. Translating gives CASSSRGSPYEQYF.